The present TCR beta chain was sequenced within a study of cytomegalovirus exposure and HLA in healthy donors. Study-level points and caveats: Roughly uniform depth of sequencing across donors was assumed in presence/absence analyses. Published work reported that the classifier diagnosed cytomegalovirus status with high specificity and sensitivity. Owing to their indistinguishability, certain V segments, notably TRBV6-2 and TRBV6-3, were excluded.

Note on this clone: The antigen is unknown.

This PCR relied on a set of 60 Vbeta primers and 13 Jbeta primers. TCRdb keeps only in-frame clones here, not all; method: immunoSEQ multiplex PCR. The sample contains 50,000 to 80,000 clones, under 85% of which appear only once. Trimming took 5 bases from V and 0 from J; bases not matched to a gene: 5. The germline CDR1 and CDR2 sequences are MNHEY and SMNVEV (reference sequence). The CDR3 spans 15 residues. This chain joins TRBV27 and TRBJ1-1; 8 bases are a match to TRBD1. The TCR was taken from a male donor in good health and CMV-seropositive. The sequencing input was PBMCs. In nucleotides, the CDR3 is TGTGCCAGCAGTCCGTTGGACAGGGTGAACACTGAAGCTTTCTTT. Encoded protein: CASSPLDRVNTEAFF.